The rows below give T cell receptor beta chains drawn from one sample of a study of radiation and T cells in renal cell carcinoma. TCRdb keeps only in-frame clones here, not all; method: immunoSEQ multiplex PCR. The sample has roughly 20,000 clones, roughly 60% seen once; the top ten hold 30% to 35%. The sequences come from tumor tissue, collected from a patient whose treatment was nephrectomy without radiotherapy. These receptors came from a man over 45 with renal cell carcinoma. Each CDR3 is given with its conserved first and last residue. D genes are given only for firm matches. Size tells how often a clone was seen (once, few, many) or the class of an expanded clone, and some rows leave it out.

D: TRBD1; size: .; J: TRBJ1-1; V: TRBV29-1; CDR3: CSARDRSAPEAFF; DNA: TGCAGCGCCCGGGACAGGAGTGCTCCTGAAGCTTTCTTT
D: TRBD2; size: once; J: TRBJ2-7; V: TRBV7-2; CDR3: CASSPGLAGEEYF; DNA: TGTGCCAGCAGCCCGGGACTAGCAGGGGAGGAGTACTTC
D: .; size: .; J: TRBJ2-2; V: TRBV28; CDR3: CASSSTTSRWTGELFF; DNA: TGTGCCAGCAGTTCTACAACATCCCGATGGACCGGGGAGCTGTTTTTT
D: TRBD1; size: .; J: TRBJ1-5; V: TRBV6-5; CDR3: CASSRDRDSNQPQHF; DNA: TGTGCCAGCAGTCGGGACAGGGATAGCAATCAGCCCCAGCATTTT
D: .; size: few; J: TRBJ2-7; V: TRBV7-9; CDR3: CASSLRGISSYEQYF; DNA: TGTGCCAGCAGCTTACGGGGGATAAGCTCCTACGAGCAGTACTTC
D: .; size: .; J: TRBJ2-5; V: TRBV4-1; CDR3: CASSPTGGIQETQYF; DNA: TGCGCCAGCAGCCCTACTGGCGGGATCCAAGAGACCCAGTACTTC
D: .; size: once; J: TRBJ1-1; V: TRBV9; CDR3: CASSAFGGELTEAFF; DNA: TGTGCCAGCAGCGCATTTGGCGGGGAGCTCACTGAAGCTTTCTTT
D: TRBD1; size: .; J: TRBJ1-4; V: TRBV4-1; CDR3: CASSRGQGSNEKLFF; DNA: TGCGCCAGCAGCCGAGGACAGGGATCTAATGAAAAACTGTTTTTT
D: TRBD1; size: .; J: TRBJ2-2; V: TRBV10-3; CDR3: CAIMDRGRIGELFF; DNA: TGTGCCATCATGGACAGGGGGCGCATCGGGGAGCTGTTTTTT
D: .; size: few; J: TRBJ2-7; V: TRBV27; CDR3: CASSFGGRGDYEQYF; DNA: TGTGCCAGCAGTTTTGGGGGCCGGGGGGACTACGAGCAGTACTTC
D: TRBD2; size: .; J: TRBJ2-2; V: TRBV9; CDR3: CASSDRTSGGPLDGELFF; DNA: TGTGCCAGCAGCGATCGGACTAGCGGGGGCCCTTTGGACGGGGAGCTGTTTTTT
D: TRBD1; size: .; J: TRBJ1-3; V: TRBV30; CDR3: CAWSGRRRDRGRDSGNTIYF; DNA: TGTGCCTGGAGTGGGCGTCGTCGGGACAGGGGCCGCGACTCTGGAAACACCATATATTTT
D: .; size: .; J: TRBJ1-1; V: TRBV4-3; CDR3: CASSPEGVYGTEAFF; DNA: TGCGCCAGCAGCCCAGAGGGGGTTTACGGCACTGAAGCTTTCTTT
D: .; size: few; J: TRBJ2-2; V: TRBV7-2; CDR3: CASSLAMGNTGELFF; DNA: TGTGCCAGCAGCTTAGCGATGGGGAACACCGGGGAGCTGTTTTTT
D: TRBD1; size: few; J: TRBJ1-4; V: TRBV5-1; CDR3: CASSLGTGNREKLFF; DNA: TGCGCCAGCAGCTTAGGGACAGGGAATCGTGAAAAACTGTTTTTT
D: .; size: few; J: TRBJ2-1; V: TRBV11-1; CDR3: CASSPTRDEQFF; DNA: TGTGCCAGCAGCCCAACTAGGGATGAGCAGTTCTTC
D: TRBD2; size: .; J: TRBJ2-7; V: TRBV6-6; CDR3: CASSYSGGRALEQYF; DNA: TGTGCCAGCAGTTACTCTGGCGGGAGGGCCCTCGAGCAGTACTTC
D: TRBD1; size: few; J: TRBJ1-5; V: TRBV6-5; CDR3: CASRRTGRNQPQHF; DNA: TGTGCCAGCAGAAGGACAGGGAGGAATCAGCCCCAGCATTTT
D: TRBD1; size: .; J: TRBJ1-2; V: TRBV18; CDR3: CASSRDRTYTNYGYTF; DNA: TGTGCCAGCTCACGGGACAGGACGTATACTAACTATGGCTACACCTTC
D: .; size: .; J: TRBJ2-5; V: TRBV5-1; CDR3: CASSLRGGQETQYF; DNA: TGCGCCAGCAGCCTGAGGGGAGGTCAAGAGACCCAGTACTTC
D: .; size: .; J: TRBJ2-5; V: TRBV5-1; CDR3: CASSWSREETQYF; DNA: TGCGCCAGCAGCTGGAGCAGGGAAGAGACCCAGTACTTC
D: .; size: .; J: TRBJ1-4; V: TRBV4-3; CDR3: CASSLGEKLFF; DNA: TGCGCCAGCAGCCTAGGTGAAAAACTGTTTTTT
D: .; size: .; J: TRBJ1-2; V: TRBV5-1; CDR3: CASSVDTGHGNYGYTF; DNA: TGCGCCAGCAGCGTGGACACAGGACACGGAAACTATGGCTACACCTTC